This T cell receptor (beta chain) is from a study of OX40 agonist ivuxolimab in advanced cancers. Germline V lookup: CDR1 LNHDA, CDR2 SQIVND (reference sequence). This CDR3 comprises 11 residues. Assay used: immunoSEQ multiplex PCR; TCRdb lists only in-frame clones, some missing. This table has 75,000 to 80,000 clones, 87% appearing once. The specimen comprised CD4+ or CD8+ T cells sorted from blood, sampled in a trial of the OX40 agonist ivuxolimab. V and J are TRBV19 and TRBJ2-7; 9 bases are a match to TRBD2. This receptor was identified in an adult with an advanced solid tumor such as melanoma, head and neck, liver or kidney cancer. CDR3 sequence reads: CACGGAYEQYF. CDR3 in DNA: TGTGCGTGCGGGGGGGCATACGAGCAGTACTTC.